This T cell receptor (beta chain) derives from a study of breast tumors, draining lymph nodes, adjacent tissues. This CDR3 has 15 amino acids. Per the germline V gene, CDR1 is LGHNA and CDR2 is YNFKEQ. The V gene lost 2 bases and the J gene lost 5 bases, with 15 bases spanning the gap. TCRdb analysed the multiplex PCR reads with MiXCR anew, one entry per CDR3 protein. The sample holds about 230,000 distinct CDR3 sequences, approximately 31% seen once. The sample holds many counts of this clonotype. What it binds is not known. Samples came from axillary lymph nodes draining the breast cancer. Findings and limits, study-wide: Tumors had less TCR diversity than lymph nodes, more than nontumor tissue. Findings are consistent with lymph node origin and intratumoral expansion of most tumor T cells. Luminal-like breast cancer showed significantly greater tumor-nontumor repertoire similarity than basal-like breast cancer did. Tumor T cell lymph node origin was a supported hypothesis, not proven.

The chain uses TRBV4-2 and TRBJ2-5; D uncertain. Sequenced material: axillary lymph node tissue. The receptor comes from a female donor with breast cancer. Some clones in this sample may be carry-over from other donors' samples. CDR3 coding DNA: TGTGCCAGCAGCCAAATTGACCAGGAGCTGGAGACCCAGTACTTC. As protein: CASSQIDQELETQYF.